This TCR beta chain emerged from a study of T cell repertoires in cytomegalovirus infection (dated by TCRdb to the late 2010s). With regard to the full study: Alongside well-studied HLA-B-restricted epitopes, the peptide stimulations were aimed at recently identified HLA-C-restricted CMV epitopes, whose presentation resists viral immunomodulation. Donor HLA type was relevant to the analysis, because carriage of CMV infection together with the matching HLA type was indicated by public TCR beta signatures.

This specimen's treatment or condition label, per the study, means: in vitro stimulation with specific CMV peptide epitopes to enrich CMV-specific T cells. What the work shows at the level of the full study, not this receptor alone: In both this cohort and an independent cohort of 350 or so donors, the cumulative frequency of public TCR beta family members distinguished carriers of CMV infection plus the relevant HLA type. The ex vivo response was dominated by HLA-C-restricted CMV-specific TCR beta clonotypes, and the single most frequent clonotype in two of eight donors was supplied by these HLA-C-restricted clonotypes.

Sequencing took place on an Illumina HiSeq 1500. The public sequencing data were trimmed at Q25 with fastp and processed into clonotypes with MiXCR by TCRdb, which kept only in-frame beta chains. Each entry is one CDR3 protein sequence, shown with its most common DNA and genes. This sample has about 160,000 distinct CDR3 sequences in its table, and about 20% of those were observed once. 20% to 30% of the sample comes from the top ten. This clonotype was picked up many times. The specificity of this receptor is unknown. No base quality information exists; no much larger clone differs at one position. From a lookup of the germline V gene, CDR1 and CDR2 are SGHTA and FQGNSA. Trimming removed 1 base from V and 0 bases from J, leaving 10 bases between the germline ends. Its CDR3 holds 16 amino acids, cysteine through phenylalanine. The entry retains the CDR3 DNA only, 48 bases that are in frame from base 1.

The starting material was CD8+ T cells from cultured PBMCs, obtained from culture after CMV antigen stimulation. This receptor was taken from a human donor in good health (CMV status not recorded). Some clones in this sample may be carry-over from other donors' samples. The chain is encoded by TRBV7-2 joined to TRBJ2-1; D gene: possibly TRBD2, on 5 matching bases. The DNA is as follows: TGTGCCAGCAGCTTAGTGGGTGGGAGCTCCTACAATGAGCAGTTCTTC. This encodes CASSLVGGSSYNEQFF.